A selection of T cell receptor beta chains follows, all from one sample in a study of blood T cell repertoires in COVID-19. Produced via immunoSEQ multiplex PCR; TCRdb's table is partial and in-frame only. Of over 200,000 clones detected, 83% appear once; the ten largest clones hold around 2.5%. Sequenced sample: peripheral blood. Receptor source: a woman aged 40 to 50 with active or convalescent COVID-19. Both conserved end residues are part of each CDR3. The D gene is left open where the match is weak. Rows may omit the clone size; those that give it use once, few, many or a size class.

V: TRBV4-3
size: NA
J: TRBJ1-2
D: TRBD1
CDR3: CASSQDRGHLYGYTF
DNA: TGCGCCAGCAGCCAGGACAGGGGGCATCTCTATGGCTACACCTTC

V: TRBV30
size: NA
J: TRBJ2-1
D: NA
CDR3: CAWSLSGGSYEQFF
DNA: TGTGCCTGGAGTCTTTCGGGGGGCTCCTATGAGCAGTTCTTC

V: TRBV5-1
size: NA
J: TRBJ1-4
D: TRBD1
CDR3: CASSSTGTGQEKLFF
DNA: TGCGCCAGCAGCTCCACCGGGACAGGGCAAGAAAAACTGTTTTTT

V: TRBV29-1
size: NA
J: TRBJ2-7
D: TRBD2
CDR3: CSVSLTSGGSYEQYF
DNA: TGCAGCGTTTCCCTGACTAGCGGGGGCTCCTACGAGCAGTACTTC

V: TRBV5-1
size: NA
J: TRBJ1-2
D: TRBD1
CDR3: CASSLAPDRDGYTF
DNA: TGCGCCAGCAGCTTGGCCCCTGACAGGGACGGCTACACCTTC

V: TRBV11-2
size: NA
J: TRBJ2-3
D: TRBD1
CDR3: CASSPFTGEDTQYF
DNA: TGTGCCAGCAGTCCTTTCACAGGGGAAGATACGCAGTATTTT

V: TRBV3-1/TRBV3-2
size: NA
J: TRBJ1-4
D: NA
CDR3: CASSFLSTGSNEKLFF
DNA: TGTGCCAGCAGTTTCCTTTCGACGGGATCTAATGAAAAACTGTTTTTT

V: TRBV5-5
size: NA
J: TRBJ2-1
D: NA
CDR3: CASSLGLAIYNEQFF
DNA: TGTGCCAGCAGCTTGGGGCTAGCAATCTACAATGAGCAGTTCTTC

V: TRBV7-2
size: NA
J: TRBJ1-2
D: TRBD1
CDR3: CASSPDRARGYTF
DNA: TGTGCCAGCAGCCCTGACAGGGCCCGTGGCTACACCTTC

V: TRBV30
size: NA
J: TRBJ2-3
D: NA
CDR3: CACQGRLTDTQYF
DNA: TGTGCCTGCCAAGGGAGGTTGACAGATACGCAGTATTTT

V: TRBV18
size: NA
J: TRBJ2-7
D: TRBD2
CDR3: CASSPGAGEVYEQYF
DNA: TGTGCCAGCTCACCAGGGGCGGGAGAGGTCTACGAGCAGTACTTC

V: TRBV6-5
size: NA
J: TRBJ2-5
D: TRBD1
CDR3: CASRRTGTGFETQYF
DNA: TGTGCCAGCAGGCGCACCGGGACAGGGTTTGAGACCCAGTACTTC

V: TRBV15
size: NA
J: TRBJ2-1
D: TRBD1
CDR3: CATSRTGEEQFF
DNA: TGTGCCACCAGCAGAACAGGGGAGGAGCAGTTCTTC

V: TRBV27
size: NA
J: TRBJ1-2
D: TRBD1
CDR3: CASSYQGDYGYTF
DNA: TGTGCCAGCAGTTATCAGGGGGACTATGGCTACACCTTC

V: TRBV15
size: NA
J: TRBJ1-2
D: TRBD1
CDR3: CATDGTGEAISGYTF
DNA: TGTGCCACCGACGGAACAGGGGAGGCTATTTCCGGCTACACCTTC

V: TRBV5-4
size: NA
J: TRBJ1-1
D: TRBD1
CDR3: CASSVTGGFTEAFF
DNA: TGTGCCAGCAGCGTGACAGGGGGGTTCACTGAAGCTTTCTTT

V: TRBV10-3
size: many
J: TRBJ2-3
D: TRBD1
CDR3: CAINPGQGENTQYF
DNA: TGTGCCATCAATCCGGGGCAGGGGGAAAATACGCAGTATTTT

V: TRBV27
size: NA
J: TRBJ2-3
D: TRBD2
CDR3: CASSPPTSGGTDTQYF
DNA: TGTGCCAGCAGTCCGCCGACTAGCGGGGGCACAGATACGCAGTATTTT

V: TRBV10-3
size: NA
J: TRBJ2-7
D: TRBD2
CDR3: CAIKGVTTSGRAYEQYF
DNA: TGTGCCATCAAGGGGGTTACCACTAGCGGGAGGGCCTACGAGCAGTACTTC

V: TRBV7-3
size: NA
J: TRBJ1-5
D: NA
CDR3: CASSLQRNQPQHF
DNA: TGTGCCAGCAGCCTACAGCGCAATCAGCCCCAGCATTTT

V: TRBV13
size: NA
J: TRBJ2-7
D: NA
CDR3: CASSPGGTVSYEQYF
DNA: TGTGCCAGCAGCCCAGGGGGGACAGTCTCCTACGAGCAGTACTTC

V: TRBV7-6
size: NA
J: TRBJ2-7
D: TRBD1
CDR3: CASSPTGAGYEQYF
DNA: TGTGCCAGCAGCCCCACAGGGGCTGGGTACGAGCAGTACTTC

V: TRBV11-2
size: NA
J: TRBJ2-1
D: NA
CDR3: CASSLYSGYNEQFF
DNA: TGTGCCAGCAGCTTATACAGCGGGTACAATGAGCAGTTCTTC

V: TRBV11-3
size: NA
J: TRBJ2-1
D: NA
CDR3: CASSGRGWEQFF
DNA: TGTGCCAGCAGTGGAAGGGGGTGGGAGCAGTTCTTC

V: TRBV24-1
size: NA
J: TRBJ2-5
D: TRBD2
CDR3: CATSRGGLAVKQETQYF
DNA: TGTGCCACCAGTCGGGGTGGGCTAGCGGTGAAGCAAGAGACCCAGTACTTC

V: TRBV4-2
size: NA
J: TRBJ2-2
D: NA
CDR3: CASSLGAGSTGELFF
DNA: TGTGCCAGCAGCCTCGGCGCGGGCAGCACCGGGGAGCTGTTTTTT

V: TRBV7-7
size: once
J: TRBJ2-5
D: NA
CDR3: CASSVRTDFPPETQYF
DNA: TGTGCTAGCAGCGTCCGGACGGACTTCCCCCCAGAGACCCAGTACTTC

V: TRBV28
size: NA
J: TRBJ1-2
D: TRBD1
CDR3: CASSLGGQGLNYGYTF
DNA: TGTGCCAGCAGTTTAGGGGGACAGGGCCTCAACTATGGCTACACCTTC

V: TRBV6-5
size: NA
J: TRBJ2-7
D: NA
CDR3: CASLSIAEISYEQYF
DNA: TGTGCCAGCCTCTCTATAGCGGAAATCTCCTACGAGCAGTACTTC

V: TRBV9
size: NA
J: TRBJ2-5
D: TRBD1
CDR3: CASSPEGGLVETQYF
DNA: TGTGCCAGCAGCCCCGAAGGGGGCCTGGTGGAGACCCAGTACTTC

V: TRBV29-1
size: few
J: TRBJ2-7
D: NA
CDR3: CSAGDTSDVYEQYF
DNA: TGCAGCGCCGGGGACACCTCGGATGTCTACGAGCAGTACTTC

V: TRBV7-2
size: NA
J: TRBJ2-3
D: NA
CDR3: CASSLAPGGGTDTQYF
DNA: TGTGCCAGCAGCTTAGCGCCCGGAGGTGGCACAGATACGCAGTATTTT

V: TRBV19
size: NA
J: TRBJ1-1
D: NA
CDR3: CASLNNPFNTEAFF
DNA: TGTGCCAGTCTTAACAACCCGTTTAACACTGAAGCTTTCTTT

V: TRBV4-1
size: NA
J: TRBJ2-3
D: NA
CDR3: CASSQPQDQGSDTQYF
DNA: TGCGCCAGCAGCCAACCCCAGGACCAGGGGTCAGATACGCAGTATTTT

V: TRBV2
size: NA
J: TRBJ2-7
D: TRBD1
CDR3: CASSGGGTGSYEQYF
DNA: TGTGCCAGTTCGGGGGGCGGGACAGGGTCCTACGAGCAGTACTTC

V: TRBV5-6
size: NA
J: TRBJ1-2
D: NA
CDR3: CASSDVGGNGYTF
DNA: TGTGCCAGCAGCGACGTCGGGGGGAATGGCTACACCTTC

V: TRBV6-1
size: NA
J: TRBJ2-1
D: NA
CDR3: CASSEELRSLEQFF
DNA: TGTGCCAGCAGTGAAGAACTACGGTCTCTTGAGCAGTTCTTC

V: TRBV27
size: NA
J: TRBJ2-5
D: NA
CDR3: CATSRDFFGETQYF
DNA: TGTGCCACCTCCAGGGATTTTTTTGGAGAGACCCAGTACTTC

V: TRBV7-3
size: NA
J: TRBJ2-1
D: NA
CDR3: CASSLSGYNEQFF
DNA: TGTGCCAGCAGCTTATCGGGTTACAATGAGCAGTTCTTC